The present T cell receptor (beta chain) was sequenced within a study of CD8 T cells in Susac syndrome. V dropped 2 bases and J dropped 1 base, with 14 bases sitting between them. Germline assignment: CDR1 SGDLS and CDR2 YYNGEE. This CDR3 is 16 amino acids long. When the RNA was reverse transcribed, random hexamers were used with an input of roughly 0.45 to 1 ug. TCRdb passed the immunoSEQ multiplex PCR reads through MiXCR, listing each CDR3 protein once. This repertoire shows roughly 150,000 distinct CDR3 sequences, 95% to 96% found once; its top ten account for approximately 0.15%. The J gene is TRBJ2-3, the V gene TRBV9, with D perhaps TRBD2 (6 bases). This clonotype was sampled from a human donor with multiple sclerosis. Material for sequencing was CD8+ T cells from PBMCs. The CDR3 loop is CASSVGGGIGTDTQYF. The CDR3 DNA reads TGTGCCAGCAGCGTTGGAGGCGGGATCGGCACAGATACGCAGTATTTT.